A selection of T cell receptor beta chains follows, all from one sample in a study of control samples from healthy donors and cancer patients. Profiled with immunoSEQ multiplex PCR; TCRdb holds only in-frame clones, not every one. The sample lists 120,000 or so clones, roughly 84% seen once, with over 6.5% in the top ten. Sequenced sample: blood. The receptors originated from a man aged 35-49 years in good health. The CDR3 runs from the conserved cysteine through the conserved F or W. The D gene is left open where the match is weak. Clone size is given for some rows only: seen once, a few or many times, or a class if the clone is expanded.

v_call	cdr3_length	d_call	clone_size	j_call	cdr3_nt	cdr3_aa
TRBV2	15	TRBD1	-	TRBJ1-5	TGTGCCAGTGGAGGACAGGGACTCGGCAATCAGCCCCAGCATTTT	CASGGQGLGNQPQHF
TRBV6-2/TRBV6-3	13	-	-	TRBJ1-2	TGTGCCAGCAGTTACGACAGTTCCTATGGCTACACCTTC	CASSYDSSYGYTF
TRBV19	15	-	-	TRBJ2-7	TGTGCCAGTAGTATCGGGGTGGGGGTATCCTACGAGCAGTACTTC	CASSIGVGVSYEQYF
TRBV24-1	17	-	-	TRBJ2-3	TGTGCCACCAGTGATTCCAAGAGTAGGGGGAGGACAGATACGCAGTATTTT	CATSDSKSRGRTDTQYF
TRBV6-5	13	TRBD1	few	TRBJ1-4	TGTGCCAGTGGACAGGGGGCGAGGGAAAAACTGTTTTTT	CASGQGAREKLFF
TRBV5-4	14	-	-	TRBJ1-6	TGTGCCAGCAGCCTGACCCTGAGGGATTCACCCCTCCACTTT	CASSLTLRDSPLHF
TRBV6-5	14	-	-	TRBJ1-2	TGTGCCAGCAGTCCCCTTAGGACAGCCTATGGCTACACCTTC	CASSPLRTAYGYTF
TRBV11-3	17	-	-	TRBJ2-2	TGTGCCAGCAGCGACCCGGGACACCCAACCGGCACCGGGGAGCTGTTTTTT	CASSDPGHPTGTGELFF
TRBV3-1/TRBV3-2	15	TRBD2	-	TRBJ2-7	TGTGCCAGCAGCCAAGGACGCCGGGGAGGGGACGAGCAGTACTTC	CASSQGRRGGDEQYF
TRBV6-4	13	-	medium-sized	TRBJ1-1	TGTGCCAGCAGCCGGGACTCCAACACTGAAGCTTTCTTT	CASSRDSNTEAFF
TRBV5-1	14	TRBD1	-	TRBJ1-5	TGCGCCAGCAGCGAAGGGGGCGGGGGTCAGCCCCAGCATTTT	CASSEGGGGQPQHF
TRBV15	14	-	-	TRBJ2-7	TGTGCCACCAGCAGAGGTACCAGGGTGGACGAGCAGTACTTC	CATSRGTRVDEQYF
TRBV7-9	14	-	-	TRBJ1-6	TGTGCCAGCAGCTTTACGGGTTACAATTCACCCCTCCACTTT	CASSFTGYNSPLHF
TRBV7-2	14	TRBD1	-	TRBJ2-7	TGTGCCAGCAGCCTGGACAGGGCTTCCTACGAGCAGTACTTC	CASSLDRASYEQYF
TRBV4-3	16	TRBD2	-	TRBJ2-1	TGCGCCAGCAGCCAAGAATTATGGACTAGTTCGAATGAGCAGTTCTTC	CASSQELWTSSNEQFF
TRBV4-3	14	-	-	TRBJ1-2	TGCGCCAGCAGCCAAGTTACAGACCCCTATGGCTACACCTTC	CASSQVTDPYGYTF
TRBV27	16	-	-	TRBJ2-7	TGTGCCAGCAGTTTGGGGCAGGTTGGATCGGCCTACGAGCAGTACTTC	CASSLGQVGSAYEQYF
TRBV6-5	15	TRBD2	-	TRBJ2-5	TGTGCCAGCAGTACCTCGGGGGGGAAGAGAGAGACCCAGTACTTC	CASSTSGGKRETQYF
TRBV29-1	11	-	-	TRBJ2-7	TGCAGCGTTGAAAGCAGGAACGAGCAGTACTTC	CSVESRNEQYF
TRBV7-6	17	TRBD2	-	TRBJ2-3	TGTGCCAGCAGCCTCACCACGGGGGGGCGGGCGACAGATACGCAGTATTTT	CASSLTTGGRATDTQYF
TRBV30	13	-	-	TRBJ1-6	TGTGCCTGGGCCAGGGGTTTAGGGTCACCCCTCCACTTT	CAWARGLGSPLHF
TRBV5-6	18	TRBD1	-	TRBJ2-3	TGTGCCAGCAGCTTGGCAGCCAGGGGGCTCTTTTTCACAGATACGCAGTATTTT	CASSLAARGLFFTDTQYF
TRBV6-1	17	-	-	TRBJ2-4	TGTGCCAGCAGTGAGAGGAGGGCACTTTTAGCCAAAAACATTCAGTACTTC	CASSERRALLAKNIQYF
TRBV29-1	14	-	once	TRBJ1-5	TGCAGCGTTGCAGGGGCCTATAGCAATCAGCCCCAGCATTTT	CSVAGAYSNQPQHF
TRBV7-3	13	-	-	TRBJ1-5	TGTGCCAGCAGCGTTGGCCCCCATCAGCCCCAGCATTTT	CASSVGPHQPQHF
TRBV7-2	17	-	-	TRBJ2-5	TGTGCCAGCAGCTTGCTGTTGGCGGGGGCCTACCAAGAGACCCAGTACTTC	CASSLLLAGAYQETQYF
TRBV9	16	-	-	TRBJ2-7	TGTGCCAGCAGCGTAGAGGGGGGGCAGGGCTTCGGCGAGCAGTACTTC	CASSVEGGQGFGEQYF
TRBV25-1	12	-	-	TRBJ1-2	TGTGCCAGCAGTGAGGTCAACTATGGCTACACCTTC	CASSEVNYGYTF
TRBV3-1/TRBV3-2	12	-	-	TRBJ1-5	TGTGCCAGCAGCCAAGTAAATCAGCCCCAGCATTTT	CASSQVNQPQHF
TRBV29-1	13	-	-	TRBJ1-5	TGCAGCGTTGGACACAACATCAATCAGCCCCAGCATTTT	CSVGHNINQPQHF
TRBV6-5	14	-	-	TRBJ2-3	TGTGCCAGCAGGTTACAGGGTAGCACAGATACGCAGTATTTT	CASRLQGSTDTQYF
TRBV5-5	16	-	-	TRBJ1-6	TGTGCCAGCAGCTACTCCCTGAGCTCCTATAATTCACCCCTCCACTTT	CASSYSLSSYNSPLHF
TRBV9	12	-	-	TRBJ2-2	TGTGCCAGCAGAACAGGGCCCGGGGAGCTGTTTTTT	CASRTGPGELFF
TRBV7-2	16	TRBD1	few	TRBJ1-1	TGTGCCAGCAGCCCCCAGACAGGGAAAATCTCCACTGAAGCTTTCTTT	CASSPQTGKISTEAFF
TRBV7-8	17	-	-	TRBJ1-1	TGTGCCAGCAGCTTCGGTGCGTCAGGGGTAATGAACACTGAAGCTTTCTTT	CASSFGASGVMNTEAFF
TRBV29-1	14	-	-	TRBJ1-5	TGCAGCGTTGGGTCGGACTATAGCAATCAGCCCCAGCATTTT	CSVGSDYSNQPQHF
TRBV29-1	15	TRBD1	-	TRBJ1-3	TGCAGCGTGGGGGACAGAACACGCTCTGGAAACACCATATATTTT	CSVGDRTRSGNTIYF
TRBV6-2/TRBV6-3	14	-	-	TRBJ2-7	TGTGCCAGCAGTTACGACCTCCAGACCTACGAGCAGTACTTC	CASSYDLQTYEQYF
TRBV11-3	16	-	-	TRBJ2-7	TGTGCCAGCAGCTTACAGGGTAGAAGCGACCGCTACGAGCAGTACTTC	CASSLQGRSDRYEQYF
TRBV2	12	-	-	TRBJ2-5	TGTGCCAGCAGTGATGGCCCCGGGACCCAGTACTTC	CASSDGPGTQYF
TRBV7-9	13	-	-	TRBJ1-2	TGTGCCAGCAGCTTTGAAGGGGTCTATGGCTACACCTTC	CASSFEGVYGYTF
TRBV10-3	12	-	-	TRBJ1-1	TGTGCCATCTCAGGTGTGAACACTGAAGCTTTCTTT	CAISGVNTEAFF
TRBV6-5	13	-	-	TRBJ1-5	TGTGCCAGCAGTAACCAGGGGAATCAGCCCCAGCATTTT	CASSNQGNQPQHF
TRBV3-1/TRBV3-2	14	-	-	TRBJ1-4	TGTGCCAGCAGCCGAGGGGCTCTCAATGAAAAACTGTTTTTT	CASSRGALNEKLFF
TRBV10-1	14	TRBD2	-	TRBJ2-3	TGCGCCAGCAGCCCGGGGGGAAGCACAGATACGCAGTATTTT	CASSPGGSTDTQYF
TRBV5-4	13	-	-	TRBJ2-7	TGTGCCAGCAGACTAGATTCCGGGCCCCCGATTGTATTC	CASRLDSGPPIVF
TRBV7-8	18	-	-	TRBJ2-3	TGTGCCAGCAGCTTTCCAAAGACGGACCACTTCCTGGCAGATACGCAGTATTTT	CASSFPKTDHFLADTQYF
TRBV19	14	-	few	TRBJ2-2	TGTGCCAGTAGGAGGGACTTTGACACCGGGGAGCTGTTTTTT	CASRRDFDTGELFF
TRBV27	13	-	-	TRBJ2-7	TGTGCCAGCAGTTTCGGGATCTCCTACGAGCAGTACTTC	CASSFGISYEQYF
TRBV24-1	16	-	-	TRBJ2-1	TGTGCCACCAGTGGTGTCTCAGTGTTATCCTACAATGAGCAGTTCTTC	CATSGVSVLSYNEQFF
TRBV2	14	TRBD1	-	TRBJ1-2	TGTGCCAGCAGGTTGACAGGGATTGACTATGGCTACACCTTC	CASRLTGIDYGYTF
TRBV11-2	13	-	-	TRBJ1-2	TGTGCCAGCAGCCGGGACTTTAACTATGGCTACACCTTC	CASSRDFNYGYTF
TRBV24-1	17	-	-	TRBJ2-3	TGTGCCACCAGTGATTTGGGGGTCGCAGGGAAGGCAGATACGCAGTATTTT	CATSDLGVAGKADTQYF
TRBV5-1	12	-	-	TRBJ2-5	TGCGCCAGCGGTAGCGGCCAAGAGACCCAGTACTTC	CASGSGQETQYF
TRBV3-1/TRBV3-2	12	-	-	TRBJ1-2	TGTGCCAGCAGCCAGGGACCGGGGGGCTACACCTTC	CASSQGPGGYTF
TRBV19	17	TRBD1	-	TRBJ1-5	TGTGCCAGTAGCCGAACCGGAGGCACAGGGGGAAATCAGCCCCAGCATTTT	CASSRTGGTGGNQPQHF
TRBV2	14	TRBD1	-	TRBJ1-4	TGTGCCAGCAACCCGGACAGGGGTCGTGAAAAACTGTTTTTT	CASNPDRGREKLFF
TRBV2	17	-	once	TRBJ1-2	TGTGCCAGCAGTGCCAGATCCGCCCGTATGGGCAACTATGGCTACACCTTC	CASSARSARMGNYGYTF
TRBV27	13	-	-	TRBJ1-1	TGTGCCAGCAGTAGCAGGGTTTACACTGAAGCTTTCTTT	CASSSRVYTEAFF
TRBV3-1/TRBV3-2	16	TRBD2	-	TRBJ2-7	TGTGCCAGCAGCCAAGGGAGTAGCGGGGGGGCCTACGAGCAGTACTTC	CASSQGSSGGAYEQYF